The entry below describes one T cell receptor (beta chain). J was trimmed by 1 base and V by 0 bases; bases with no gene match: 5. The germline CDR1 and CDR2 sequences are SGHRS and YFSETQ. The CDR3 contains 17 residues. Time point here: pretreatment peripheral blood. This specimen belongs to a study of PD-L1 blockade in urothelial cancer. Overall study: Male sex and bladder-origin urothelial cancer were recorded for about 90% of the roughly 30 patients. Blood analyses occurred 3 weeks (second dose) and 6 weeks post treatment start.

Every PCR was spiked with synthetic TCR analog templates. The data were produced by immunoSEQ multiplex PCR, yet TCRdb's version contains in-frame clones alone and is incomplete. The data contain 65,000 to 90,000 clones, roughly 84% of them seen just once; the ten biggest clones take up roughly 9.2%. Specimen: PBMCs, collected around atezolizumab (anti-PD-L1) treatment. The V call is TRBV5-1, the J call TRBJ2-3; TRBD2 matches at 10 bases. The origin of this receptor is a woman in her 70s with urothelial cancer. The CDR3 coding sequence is TGCGCCAGCAGCTTGGTCGTAGCGGGGGGAGGCACAGATACGCAGTATTTT. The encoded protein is CASSLVVAGGGTDTQYF.